This T cell receptor beta chain stems from a study of T cell changes during pregnancy in multiple sclerosis. This CDR3 comprises 13 residues. Germline values: CDR1 MNHEY, CDR2 SVGAGI. Between the trimmed V and J ends, which lost 11 bases and 4 bases, there was a span of 17 bases. Some clones are missing from TCRdb's copy, which holds only in-frame ones; the method was immunoSEQ multiplex PCR. The table has 40,000 to 50,000 clones, 90% seen once. The source material was CD8+ T cells from peripheral blood mononuclear cells, sampled in the first trimester of pregnancy. The receptor's source is a female donor with multiple sclerosis, enrolled in a pregnancy study. The chain links TRBV6-5 to TRBJ1-1; perhaps TRBD1 as D (6 bases). This CDR3 reads CAVGGLDSTEAFF. In DNA, the CDR3 is TGTGCCGTCGGAGGTCTGGACAGCACTGAAGCTTTCTTT.